These T cell receptor beta chains were read from a single sample in a study of shared clonotypes between healthy human individuals. Some clones are missing from TCRdb's copy, which holds only in-frame ones; the method was immunoSEQ multiplex PCR. Of a few million clones listed, 95% were seen once; the top ten hold about 0.13%. Source material: naive CD4+ T cells sorted from blood. Receptors originate from a man younger than 35 in good health. CDR3s include the opening cysteine and the closing phenylalanine or tryptophan. A D gene is named only where the DNA matches it firmly. Part of the rows lack a size; the others show once, few, many or a class for expanded clones.

D	V	size	J	CDR3	DNA
-	TRBV25-1	-	TRBJ2-5	CASSEYETQYF	TGTGCCAGCAGTGAATACGAGACCCAGTACTTC
-	TRBV28	once	TRBJ2-7	CASSPKPDRYEQYF	TGTGCCAGCAGTCCGAAACCAGACCGCTACGAGCAGTACTTC
TRBD2	TRBV2	-	TRBJ2-5	CASSEGTSGGAETQYF	TGTGCCAGCAGTGAAGGCACTAGCGGGGGGGCGGAGACCCAGTACTTC
-	TRBV10-2	-	TRBJ1-2	CASSESAGPYGYTF	TGCGCCAGCAGTGAGTCGGCAGGGCCCTATGGCTACACCTTC
-	TRBV11-2	once	TRBJ1-1	CASSSQFGLNTEAFF	TGTGCCAGCAGCTCCCAATTCGGGTTGAACACTGAAGCTTTCTTT
TRBD1	TRBV7-9	-	TRBJ2-4	CASSRLTDRGLAKNIQYF	TGTGCCAGCAGCCGCTTGACGGACAGGGGACTAGCCAAAAACATTCAGTACTTC
-	TRBV27	-	TRBJ1-1	CASSPWTDTEAFF	TGTGCCAGCAGCCCATGGACAGACACTGAAGCTTTCTTT
TRBD1	TRBV5-1	once	TRBJ1-3	CASSLDLTGGNTIYF	TGCGCCAGCAGCTTGGACTTGACAGGGGGAAACACCATATATTTT
-	TRBV5-1	-	TRBJ2-7	CASSPPGGRTEQYF	TGCGCCAGCAGCCCGCCGGGTGGGAGAACAGAGCAGTACTTC
-	TRBV19	-	TRBJ1-1	CASSLGLNTEAFF	TGTGCCAGTAGTCTGGGGCTGAACACTGAAGCTTTCTTT
-	TRBV6-5	-	TRBJ2-7	CASSYSTGPTYEQYF	TGTGCCAGCAGTTACTCGACAGGCCCGACCTACGAGCAGTACTTC
-	TRBV5-4	-	TRBJ2-7	CASSLERQGSYEQYF	TGTGCCAGCAGCTTGGAACGCCAGGGGTCCTACGAGCAGTACTTC
-	TRBV7-9	-	TRBJ1-3	CASSPGVTGNTIYF	TGTGCCAGCAGCCCTGGGGTAACTGGAAACACCATATATTTT
-	TRBV7-9	-	TRBJ1-2	CASSLDADGYGYTF	TGTGCCAGCAGCTTAGACGCGGACGGCTATGGCTACACCTTC
-	TRBV16	-	TRBJ2-4	CASSQGGLLSKNIQYF	TGTGCCAGCAGCCAAGGGGGTCTCTTGTCCAAAAACATTCAGTACTTC
-	TRBV7-2	-	TRBJ2-7	CASSPQSQQYF	TGTGCCAGCAGCCCACAGAGCCAGCAGTACTTC
TRBD1	TRBV11-3	-	TRBJ2-3	CASSFGGGTGSTDTQYF	TGTGCCAGCAGCTTCGGGGGCGGGACAGGGTCAACAGATACGCAGTATTTT
-	TRBV5-4	-	TRBJ2-7	CASSLAGSSYEQYF	TGTGCCAGCAGCTTGGCGGGCAGCTCCTACGAGCAGTACTTC
-	TRBV19	-	TRBJ1-5	CASRGAYSNQPQHF	TGTGCCAGTAGAGGGGCCTATAGCAATCAGCCCCAGCATTTT
TRBD2	TRBV9	-	TRBJ2-5	CASSAGTSGSWETQYF	TGTGCCAGCAGCGCGGGGACTAGCGGGAGTTGGGAGACCCAGTACTTC
-	TRBV30	once	TRBJ1-2	CAWTTGIYGYTF	TGTGCCTGGACAACAGGGATCTATGGCTACACCTTC
-	TRBV2	-	TRBJ1-1	CASSRVSDTEAFF	TGTGCCAGCAGTCGAGTTTCGGACACTGAAGCTTTCTTT
TRBD1	TRBV10-3	-	TRBJ2-7	CAIREDRAGEQYF	TGTGCCATCAGGGAGGACAGGGCGGGGGAGCAGTACTTC
-	TRBV27	-	TRBJ2-1	CASSHRPGHEQFF	TGTGCCAGCAGTCATCGACCAGGACATGAGCAGTTCTTC
-	TRBV30	once	TRBJ1-2	CAWSVVSYTF	TGTGCCTGGAGTGTTGTGAGCTACACCTTC
-	TRBV15	-	TRBJ2-1	CATSRASSYNEQFF	TGTGCCACCAGCAGAGCGAGCTCCTACAATGAGCAGTTCTTC
-	TRBV6-1	-	TRBJ2-2	CARGLQGGNTGELFF	TGTGCCAGGGGACTACAGGGGGGGAACACCGGGGAGCTGTTTTTT
TRBD1	TRBV28	-	TRBJ1-2	CASRPGTGTFYGYTF	TGTGCCAGCAGACCCGGGACAGGGACCTTCTATGGCTACACCTTC
-	TRBV11-2	-	TRBJ2-5	CASSPPKVKETQYF	TGTGCCAGCAGCCCTCCTAAGGTGAAAGAGACCCAGTACTTC
-	TRBV28	-	TRBJ2-5	CASSPAGFQETQYF	TGTGCCAGCAGCCCGGCGGGGTTCCAAGAGACCCAGTACTTC
-	TRBV7-9	-	TRBJ2-1	CASSLQGGNNEQFF	TGTGCCAGCAGCTTACAAGGTGGAAACAATGAGCAGTTCTTC